Listed here are 30 T cell receptor beta chains from one sample, sequenced in a study of T cells in Graves' hyperthyroidism and ophthalmopathy. RNA transcripts provided the source from which TCR beta CDR3 regions were amplified. The TCR CDR3 was amplified in a first-round RT-PCR using the HTBI primer set. TCRdb processed the multiplex PCR reads anew with MiXCR; each CDR3 protein has one entry. The sample lists roughly 290,000 distinct CDR3 sequences, more than 10% occurring once. Sequenced material: blood. All receptors derive from a woman aged 25 to 39 with Graves' hyperthyroidism that later progressed to Graves' ophthalmopathy.

This clonotype was seen repeatedly, ten times or more. The CDR3, as DNA: TGTGCCAGCAGTTCCTCCCTAATAGACAGATCGAACTATGGCTACACCTTC. Amino acids: CASSSSLIDRSNYGYTF. The V and J genes are TRBV6-1 and TRBJ1-2, with a tentative D call TRBD1 (5 bases). The CDR3 extends over 17 amino acids. Germline assignment: CDR1 MNHNS and CDR2 SASEGT. The V end was cut by 5 bases, the J end by 2 bases, with 21 bases between.

For this clonotype: The junction and the germline gene differ at one end; a read error may be behind it. The chain is built from TRBV27 and TRBJ2-7; 7 bases are a match to TRBD1. Per the germline V gene, CDR1 is MNHEY and CDR2 is SMNVEV (reference sequence). This CDR3 region has 13 residues. CDR3 loop: CASSHWDSYEQHF. The CDR3 DNA sequence: TGTGCCAGCAGTCACTGGGACAGCTACGAGCAGCACTTC.

The chain combines TRBV19 with TRBJ2-7; D might be TRBD1 (7 bases). There are 15 residues in the CDR3. With 5 bases removed from V and 5 bases from J, the gap between germline ends came to 19 bases. Germline CDR1 is LNHDA and CDR2 is SQIVND (reference sequence). The DNA for the CDR3 is TGTGCCAGTAGTTCTACCCAGGGGGGTGCCCACGAGCAGTACTTC. It yields the protein CASSSTQGGAHEQYF.

Only a few counts were recorded for this clonotype. The chain carries TRBV7-9 and TRBJ2-1; D is possibly TRBD2 (7 bases). This CDR3 is 13 amino acids long. Trimming took 7 bases from V and 9 from J, leaving 16 bases between them. The germline CDR1 and CDR2 sequences are SEHNR and FQNEAQ (reference sequence). The CDR3 sequence: CASNPVGGREQFF. The CDR3 nucleotides read TGTGCCAGCAACCCCGTGGGGGGGCGTGAGCAGTTCTTC.

The sample holds many counts of this clonotype. The chain recombines TRBV6-2 or TRBV6-3 with TRBJ2-6; D not resolved. Trimming pared 2 bases from V and 0 bases from J, leaving 5 bases between. The CDR3 spans 15 residues. The germline CDR1 and CDR2 sequences are MNHEY and SVGEGT. CDR3 coding DNA: TGTGCCAGCAGTTACGAGATCTCTGGGGCCAACGTCCTGACTTTC. Its protein is CASSYEISGANVLTF.

Worth noting for this clonotype: With a much larger clone just one base away, this may be a read error. J is TRBJ2-7 and V is TRBV29-1; no clear D gene. The CDR3 length is 15 residues. Germline V lookup: CDR1 SQVTM, CDR2 ANQGSEA. The CDR3 spells CSVEDGRGASYEQCF. The CDR3 nucleotides read TGCAGCGTTGAAGACGGCAGAGGAGCCTCCTACGAGCAGTGCTTC.

This clonotype was counted a few times. The chain has TRBV19 and TRBJ2-3; possibly TRBD1 for D (6 bases). Trimming left V 8 bases short and J 1 base short, with 7 bases between. This CDR3 has 12 amino acids. In germline, CDR1 is LNHDA, CDR2 SQIVND (reference sequence). The CDR3, as DNA: TGTGCCAGTGAGGGGGGCACAGATACGCAGTATTTT. It encodes CASEGGTDTQYF.

This clonotype was recorded at least ten times. The chain employs TRBV6-6 and TRBJ1-6; D might be TRBD1 (6 bases). This CDR3 region has 16 residues. In germline, CDR1 is MNHNY, CDR2 SVGAGI (reference sequence). V gave up 2 bases and J gave up 8 bases, with 16 bases separating them. CDR3 region: CASSYRRGRGDSPLHF. The CDR3 DNA reads as TGTGCCAGCAGTTACAGGAGGGGCAGGGGTGATTCACCCCTCCACTTT.

This clonotype was counted at least ten times. This chain joins TRBV4-2 and TRBJ2-1, with a tentative D call TRBD2 (7 bases). Deletions cut 0 bases from V and 4 bases from J, with 13 bases between. The CDR3 loop spans 16 amino acids. Germline-derived CDR1 and CDR2 are LGHNA and YNFKEQ. The CDR3 DNA reads TGTGCCAGCAGCCAAGAGAGAGGGGGGGGATACAATGAGCAGTTCTTC. As protein: CASSQERGGGYNEQFF.

This clonotype has a count of ten or more. The chain carries TRBV28 and TRBJ2-7, with D possibly called TRBD1 or TRBD2 (5 bases each). Deletions cut 3 bases from V and 7 bases from J, with 25 bases between. Germline CDR1 and CDR2: MDHEN and SYDVKM. The CDR3 runs to 17 residues. The CDR3 region is CASSLPVHRGERREQYF. DNA for the CDR3: TGTGCCAGCAGTTTGCCAGTTCATAGGGGTGAAAGGAGGGAGCAGTACTTC.

This clonotype was recorded at least ten times. The rearrangement uses TRBV20-1 and TRBJ1-2; no firm D call. V was trimmed by 3 bases and J by 0 bases, leaving 14 bases between them. This CDR3 is 15 amino acids long. Germline V gene data show CDR1 as DFQATT and CDR2 as SNEGSKA (reference sequence). The CDR3 DNA reads TGCAGTGCTAGTACGCAGCCGGGAGCTAACTATGGCTACACCTTC. Amino acid sequence: CSASTQPGANYGYTF.

The V and J genes are TRBV3-1 and TRBJ1-1, with a weak D call TRBD1 (6 bases). The CDR3 is made up of 13 amino acids. Trimming cost V 3 bases and J 5 bases, with 10 bases left between them. Germline CDR1 and CDR2: LGHDT and YNNKEL (reference sequence). The CDR3 bases are TGTGCCAGCAGCCACACAGGGTATACTGAAGCTTTCTTT. Amino acid sequence: CASSHTGYTEAFF.

This clonotype was detected only a few times. The chain carries TRBV7-6 and TRBJ1-1; 7 bases line up with TRBD1. Germline V gene sequence: CDR1 SGHVS, CDR2 FNYEAQ. The CDR3 is 15 residues long. J gave up 5 bases and V 1 base, and 7 bases lay outside the gene matches. The CDR3 sequence is CASSLGDRRGTEAFF. The DNA for the CDR3 is TGTGCCAGCAGCTTAGGGGACAGAAGGGGGACTGAAGCTTTCTTT.

The chain joins TRBV29-1 to TRBJ2-1; weak D call: TRBD1 (5 bases). This CDR3 is 10 amino acids long. V was shortened by 7 bases and J by 10 bases, with 11 bases between the two germline ends. CDR1 is SQVTM and CDR2 is ANQGSEA in the germline V gene. The CDR3 DNA follows: TGCAGCGCCTCAGGGAAGGAGCAGTTCTTC. Protein: CSASGKEQFF.

This clonotype was observed many times. This chain uses TRBV11-2 with TRBJ2-7; 7 bases align to TRBD2. The germline CDR1 and CDR2 sequences are SGHAT and FQNNGV. There are 14 residues in the CDR3. Trimming at V came to 6 bases and at J to 2 bases, leaving 7 bases not matched to a gene. The CDR3 loop reads CASRDRGGAYEQYF. CDR3 DNA sequence: TGTGCCAGCAGGGACCGTGGGGGGGCCTACGAGCAGTACTTC. Using reference TRBV11-2 and TRBJ2-7 for the parts outside the CDR3, the full variable domain is EAGVAQSPRYKIIEKRQSVAFWCNPISGHATLYWYQQILGQGPKLLIQFQNNGVVDDSQLPKDRFSAERLKGVDSTLKIQPAKLEDSAVYLCASRDRGGAYEQYFGPGTRLTVT.

This clonotype was seen many times. The chain couples TRBV4-2 to TRBJ2-3; 8 nucleotides line up with TRBD2. After removal of 1 base from V and 0 bases from J, the junction contained 3 bases not matched to a gene. The CDR3 has 16 amino acids. The germline CDR1 and CDR2 sequences are LGHNA and YNFKEQ. The CDR3 sequence is CASSQVREGSTDTQYF. The DNA for the CDR3 is TGTGCCAGCAGCCAAGTACGGGAGGGCAGCACAGATACGCAGTATTTT.

This clonotype was detected many times. The rearrangement links TRBV5-1 to TRBJ1-1, with no clear D. The CDR3 totals 13 residues. Germline V lookup: CDR1 SGHRS, CDR2 YFSETQ. V lost 4 bases and J lost 2, with 9 bases in between. The CDR3 here is CASSGLTNTEAFF. For the CDR3, the DNA is TGCGCCAGCAGCGGCTTAACAAACACTGAAGCTTTCTTT. Full variable domain (remainder filled in from reference TRBV5-1 and TRBJ1-1): KAGVTQTPRYLIKTRGQQVTLSCSPISGHRSVSWYQQTPGQGLQFLFEYFSETQRNKGNFPGRFSGRQFSNSRSEMNVSTLELGDSALYLCASSGLTNTEAFFGQGTRLTVV.

This clonotype was detected many times. The chain combines TRBV2 with TRBJ1-3; D gene ambiguous. From germline, CDR1 is SNHLY and CDR2 FYNNEI. The CDR3 totals 16 residues. V lost 5 bases, J lost 2 bases, and 16 bases lay in between. CDR3 region: CASSLSMSRTGNTIYF. The DNA of the CDR3 is TGTGCCAGCAGTCTATCCATGAGTCGGACTGGAAACACCATATATTTT. Filled out from reference TRBV2 and TRBJ1-3, the complete variable domain reads EPEVTQTPSHQVTQMGQEVILRCVPISNHLYFYWYRQILGQKVEFLVSFYNNEISEKSEIFDDQFSVERPDGSNFTLKIRSTKLEDSAMYFCASSLSMSRTGNTIYFGEGSWLTVV.

This clonotype was seen a handful of times. The genes are TRBV4-2 and TRBJ2-2, with 9 nucleotides matching TRBD1. This CDR3 is built from 15 residues. J lost 5 bases, V lost 5 bases, and 6 bases had no gene match. Per germline, CDR1 LGHNA and CDR2 YNFKEQ. DNA of the CDR3: TGTGCCAGCAGCAAACAGACAGGGGGGACCGGGGAGCTGTTTTTT. Translating gives CASSKQTGGTGELFF.

In this sample, this clonotype turned up many times. The chain is built from TRBV5-1 and TRBJ1-5, with D possibly being TRBD1 (5 bases). V gave up 4 bases and J gave up 7 bases, with 12 bases separating them. Germline CDR1 SGHRS, CDR2 YFSETQ. The CDR3 has 13 residues. The CDR3 DNA sequence: TGCGCCAGCAGCCCAACGCCAGGGCAGCCCCAGCATTTT. Translated: CASSPTPGQPQHF. The entire variable domain, with the rest obtained from reference TRBV5-1 and TRBJ1-5, is as follows: KAGVTQTPRYLIKTRGQQVTLSCSPISGHRSVSWYQQTPGQGLQFLFEYFSETQRNKGNFPGRFSGRQFSNSRSEMNVSTLELGDSALYLCASSPTPGQPQHFGDGTRLSIL.

The rearrangement uses TRBV2 and TRBJ2-1; maybe TRBD1 (6 bases). The V and J ends lost 7 bases and 5 bases respectively, with 15 bases between them. This CDR3 is 14 amino acids long. Germline V gene sequence: CDR1 SNHLY, CDR2 FYNNEI. As DNA, the CDR3 is TGTGCCAGCACTCGGGACACCCCTCACAATGAGCAGTTCTTC. The encoded protein is CASTRDTPHNEQFF.

This clonotype has at least ten counts. The rearrangement links TRBV2 to TRBJ1-2, with 7 bases lining up with TRBD1. CDR3 length: 13 amino acids. Germline V gives CDR1 SNHLY, CDR2 FYNNEI. Unmatched junction bases numbered 4, after V lost 3 bases and J lost 6 bases. The chain's CDR3 is CASSETGLDGYTF. CDR3 nucleotides: TGTGCCAGCAGTGAGACAGGGCTGGATGGCTACACCTTC.

This clonotype was observed many times. The chain combines TRBV7-2 with TRBJ1-3; tentative D call: TRBD1 (6 bases). Germline values: CDR1 SGHTA, CDR2 FQGNSA. There are 16 residues in the CDR3. V gave up 2 bases and J gave up 1 base, with 12 bases separating them. The DNA for the CDR3 is TGTGCCAGCAGCTTACGGGGACAACTATCTGGAAACACCATATATTTT. Its protein product is CASSLRGQLSGNTIYF.

This clonotype was counted a few times. This rearrangement joins TRBV6-2 or TRBV6-3 to TRBJ2-7; 10 nucleotides agree with TRBD2. Germline values: CDR1 MNHEY, CDR2 SVGEGT. The ends lost 4 bases at V and 6 bases at J; junction bases unmatched: 6. The CDR3 contains 14 residues. For the CDR3, the DNA is TGTGCCAGCAGTTTAGCGGGAGGTGGTTCCGAGCAGTACTTC. This translates into CASSLAGGGSEQYF.

About this clonotype itself: This sequence may be a read error, since a much larger clone differs from it by one base. The CDR3 protein is CNARSPGELGTAEQYF. CDR3 bases: TGCAATGCTAGATCCCCAGGGGAACTGGGCACTGCCGAGCAGTACTTC. J is TRBJ2-7 and V is TRBV20-1, with D possibly being TRBD1 (6 bases). This CDR3 has 16 residues. Germline assignment: CDR1 DFQATT and CDR2 SNEGSKA (reference sequence).

The chain links TRBV20-1 to TRBJ1-2; weak D call: TRBD1 (5 bases). V was cut by 6 bases and J by 6 bases, with 11 bases left in between. Germline CDR1 is DFQATT and CDR2 is SNEGSKA (reference sequence). This CDR3 has 11 amino acids. The CDR3 DNA reads TGCAGTGCCAGGACATTAAATGGCTACACCTTC. Encoded protein: CSARTLNGYTF.

This clonotype was recorded many times. The genes are TRBV7-2 and TRBJ1-4; D not resolved. Looked up from germline, CDR1 is SGHTA and CDR2 is FQGNSA. The V end lost 5 bases, the J end lost 7 bases, and 14 bases lay between the germline ends. The CDR3 sequence is 14 residues long. The CDR3 loop reads CASSPYTGGEKLFF. CDR3 nucleotide sequence: TGTGCCAGCAGCCCGTACACGGGCGGTGAAAAACTGTTTTTT.

This clonotype was detected ten times or more. The chain uses TRBV2 and TRBJ2-1; TRBD2 matches 8 bases. The V segment lost 6 bases and the J segment 1 base; nucleotides outside the gene matches: 8. The CDR3 runs to 16 residues. Per germline, CDR1 SNHLY and CDR2 FYNNEI. The CDR3 loop is CASSKSGSWSYNEQFF. CDR3 bases: TGTGCCAGCAGCAAGAGCGGGAGTTGGTCCTACAATGAGCAGTTCTTC.

This clonotype was recorded many times. The CDR3 spells CASKERDSPTDTQYF. In nucleotides, the CDR3 is TGTGCCAGCAAAGAGAGGGACTCTCCCACAGATACGCAGTATTTT. V gene TRBV28 combines with J gene TRBJ2-3; possibly TRBD2 for D (6 bases). V was pared by 7 bases and J by 2 bases, with 16 bases between. CDR1 and CDR2 from the germline V gene are MDHEN and SYDVKM. The CDR3 totals 15 residues.

This clonotype was recorded a few times. J is TRBJ2-3 and V is TRBV6-5; no definite D call. The germline gives CDR1 MNHEY, CDR2 SVGAGI. The CDR3 loop spans 13 amino acids. V was pared by 2 bases and J by 4 bases, with 7 bases between. CDR3 sequence: CASSYPIADTQYF. As DNA, the CDR3 is TGTGCCAGCAGTTACCCTATCGCAGATACGCAGTATTTT.